Below are 21 T cell receptor beta chains sequenced from a single sample in a study of molecular identifiers for immune sequencing clone quantification. TCRdb used MiXCR to reprocess the PCR reads, holding one entry per CDR3 protein. Here the sample spans hundreds of thousands of distinct CDR3 sequences, 25% being singletons. Sequenced sample: naive CD8+ T cells from blood, with Jurkat cell RNA spiked in. Subset specified: FACS-sorted CD8+CD4-CCR7+CD45RA+ naive T cells. All receptors come from a human donor in good health. Some libraries in this study had Jurkat cell RNA spiked in.

V is TRBV7-9 and J is TRBJ1-3; D ambiguous. The CDR3 sequence is 15 residues long. The V end lost 4 bases, the J end lost 4 bases, and 14 bases lay between the germline ends. Looked up from germline, CDR1 is SEHNR and CDR2 is FQNEAQ (reference sequence). The CDR3, as DNA: TGTGCCAGCAGCTCTCGAAGGGAGGCAGGAAACACCATATATTTT. This translates into CASSSRREAGNTIYF.

A word on this clonotype: This could be a read error, since a much larger clone is one nucleotide away. The chain has TRBV7-9 and TRBJ1-1, with a weak D call TRBD1 (6 bases). Trimming pared 5 bases from V and 6 bases from J, leaving 13 bases between. This CDR3 region has 13 residues. From germline, CDR1 is SEHNR and CDR2 FQNEAQ (reference sequence). The CDR3 bases are TGTGCCAGCAGCCTTGCCAGGGGCCCTGAAGCTTTCTTT. It translates to CASSLARGPEAFF.

This clonotype was seen more than once but under ten times. The chain carries TRBV7-2 and TRBJ2-7; tentatively, D is TRBD2 (6 bases). CDR1 and CDR2 from the germline V gene are SGHTA and FQGNSA. The CDR3 has 13 amino acids. V lost 5 bases and J 7 bases, leaving 15 bases between the germline ends. The CDR3 nucleotides read TGTGCCAGCAGCCCCTCGGGAGACTGGGAGCAGTACTTC. Residues: CASSPSGDWEQYF.

This clonotype was counted a few times. One junction end disagrees with the germline gene, perhaps due to a read error. The J gene is TRBJ2-1, the V gene TRBV18; 10 bases align to TRBD1. Germline V gene lookup returns CDR1 KGHSH and CDR2 LQKENI. The CDR3 consists of 15 residues. The DNA for the CDR3 is TGTGCCTGCTCACCGCCGGGGACAGGGGTAAATGAGCAGTTCTTC. Translated: CACSPPGTGVNEQFF.

The sample holds many counts of this clonotype. The gene calls are TRBV6-8 and TRBJ2-1, with D tentatively TRBD1 (6 bases). The V end was cut by 7 bases, the J end by 8 bases, with 18 bases between. The germline V gene encodes CDR1 MNHGY and CDR2 SAAAGT. This CDR3 spans 14 amino acids. In DNA, the CDR3 is TGTGCCAGCAACCCCGCATCCAGGGGAGATGAGCAGTTCTTC. Protein sequence: CASNPASRGDEQFF.

A note on this clonotype: This may arise from a read error, as a much more abundant clone is one base away. V usage is TRBV28 and J usage is TRBJ2-3; D gene ambiguous. Germline loops: CDR1 MDHEN, CDR2 SYDVKM. CDR3 length: 12 residues. CDR3: CASSFESDTRYF. In DNA, the CDR3 is TGTGCCAGCAGTTTTGAGTCAGATACGCGGTATTTT. Combining the CDR3 with reference TRBV28 and TRBJ2-3 gives the whole variable domain DVKVTQSSRYLVKRTGEKVFLECVQDMDHENMFWYRQDPGLGLRLIYFSYDVKMKEKGDIPEGYSVSREKKERFSLILESASTNQTSMYLCASSFESDTRYFGPGTRLTVL.

This clonotype appeared a few times. The V and J genes are TRBV28 and TRBJ1-2; TRBD1 matches at 9 bases. In germline, CDR1 is MDHEN, CDR2 SYDVKM. V was clipped by 2 bases and J by 0 bases; unmatched bases: 10. CDR3 length: 18 amino acids. CDR3 DNA: TGTGCCAGCAGTTTACGGACAGGGGTTTTCGGCACTAACTATGGCTACACCTTC. It yields the protein CASSLRTGVFGTNYGYTF.

The chain is built from TRBV7-8 and TRBJ2-7; a weak D match, TRBD2 (6 bases). V shed 4 bases and J shed 3 bases, with 13 bases lying between them. Germline loops: CDR1 SGHVS, CDR2 FQNEAQ. The CDR3 is 14 residues long. Here the CDR3 reads CASSSFAGSYEQYF. CDR3 bases: TGTGCCAGCAGCTCATTTGCCGGGAGCTACGAGCAGTACTTC.

The CDR3 here is CASSYSSYEQFF. The CDR3 DNA reads TGTGCCAGCAGTTACTCTTCCTACGAGCAGTTCTTC. The chain couples TRBV6-2 or TRBV6-3 to TRBJ2-1; the D is unclear. This CDR3 contains 12 residues. CDR1 is MNHEY, CDR2 SVGEGT, per germline. V lost 0 bases, J lost 10 bases, and 7 bases lay in between.

Concerning this clonotype itself: A clone one base away is much larger, so this may be a read error. J is TRBJ2-1 and V is TRBV7-8; 9 bases align to TRBD1. Germline-derived CDR1 and CDR2 are SGHVS and FQNEAQ. This CDR3 contains 16 residues. CDR3 residues: CASSSEHRGPGNAQFF. CDR3 DNA: TGTGCCAGCAGCTCGGAACACAGGGGGCCGGGCAATGCGCAGTTCTTC. Combining the CDR3 with reference TRBV7-8 and TRBJ2-1 gives the whole variable domain GAGVSQSPRYKVAKRGQDVALRCDPISGHVSLFWYQQALGQGPEFLTYFQNEAQLDKSGLPSDRFFAERPEGSVSTLKIQRTQQEDSAVYLCASSSEHRGPGNAQFFGPGTRLTVL.

This clonotype has only a few counts. With a much larger clone just one base away, this may be a read error. The CDR3 DNA follows: TGTGCCAGCAGCCCCTGGGGTAGCGGGGGTTACACAGGTACGCAGTATTTT. It is translated as CASSPWGSGGYTGTQYF. The chain carries TRBV7-2 and TRBJ2-3; 9 bases map to TRBD2. This CDR3 region has 17 residues. CDR1 SGHTA and CDR2 FQGNSA come from the germline V gene. The entire variable domain, with the rest obtained from reference TRBV7-2 and TRBJ2-3, is as follows: GAGVSQSPSNKVTEKGKDVELRCDPISGHTALYWYRQSLGQGLEFLIYFQGNSAPDKSGLPSDRFSAERTGGSVSTLTIQRTQQEDSAVYLCASSPWGSGGYTGTQYFGPGTRLTVL.

This clonotype came up many times. The V gene is TRBV4-3, the J gene TRBJ2-7, with TRBD1 matching 7 bases. The CDR3 runs 16 residues. The V and J ends lost 0 bases and 4 bases, in that order; junction bases with no gene match: 9. Germline V lookup: CDR1 LGHNA, CDR2 YSLEER. In nucleotides, the CDR3 is TGCGCCAGCAGCCAAGACCGGGACAGAGGATTATACGAGCAGTACTTC. Amino acid sequence: CASSQDRDRGLYEQYF.

The V call is TRBV11-3, the J call TRBJ2-7, with D unclear. V was cut by 3 bases and J by 5 bases, with 11 bases left in between. From germline, CDR1 is SGHNT and CDR2 YENEEA. The CDR3 is made up of 13 amino acids. The CDR3 spells CASSLFHRDEQYF. The DNA for the CDR3 is TGTGCCAGCAGCTTGTTTCATCGAGACGAGCAGTACTTC.

This clonotype was picked up many times. The chain is built from TRBV30 and TRBJ2-1; no reliable D call. CDR1 and CDR2 (germline): GTSNPN, SVGIG (reference sequence). The CDR3 runs 15 residues. V was trimmed by 0 bases and J by 0 bases, leaving 9 bases between them. The CDR3 DNA sequence: TGTGCCTGGAGTGTACCCCCGAGCTCCTACAATGAGCAGTTCTTC. Its translation is CAWSVPPSSYNEQFF.

This clonotype appeared many times. The chain is built from TRBV2 and TRBJ2-3; TRBD2 matches at 13 bases. Germline CDR1 and CDR2: SNHLY and FYNNEI. The length of the CDR3 is 16 residues. With 5 bases clipped from V and 2 bases from J, the junction kept 4 bases outside the gene matches. The CDR3 spells CASSPGLAGLTDTQYF. The CDR3 nucleotides read TGTGCCAGCAGTCCGGGACTAGCGGGGCTCACAGATACGCAGTATTTT.

About this clonotype: A much larger clonotype is one base distant, so this may be a read error. The missing conserved phenylalanine or tryptophan at the end of this CDR3 makes a read error likely. V and J are TRBV27 and TRBJ2-3; 11 nucleotides agree with TRBD2. Germline-derived CDR1 and CDR2 are MNHEY and SMNVEV (reference sequence). V was clipped by 1 base and J by 5 bases; unmatched bases: 17. CDR3 length: 20 residues. The CDR3 DNA sequence: TGTGCCAGCAGTTTATATGCGGATGTGATAGCGGGAGGGCTCCTAGATACGCAGTATTTG. Protein: CASSLYADVIAGGLLDTQYL.

As concerns this clonotype: Since a much larger clone is just one base distant, this may be a read error. The chain combines TRBV6-2 or TRBV6-3 with TRBJ2-1; 9 bases are a match to TRBD2. V lost 8 bases, J lost 4 bases, and 9 bases stayed unmatched. The CDR3 sequence is 15 residues long. Germline loops: CDR1 MNHEY, CDR2 SVGEGT. Written as DNA, the CDR3 is TGTGCCAGCCGTTCGAGCGGGGGGCTATACAATGAGCAGTTCTTC. Translated, it gives CASRSSGGLYNEQFF.

There are a few counts of this clonotype. The chain joins TRBV20-1 to TRBJ1-1; the D is unclear. This CDR3 has 14 residues. Germline assignment: CDR1 DFQATT and CDR2 SNEGSKA (reference sequence). V lost 7 bases to trimming and J lost 3 bases, with 18 bases between them. The CDR3 here is CSVPDRRSHTEAFF. CDR3 coding DNA: TGCAGTGTCCCGGATAGGCGATCGCACACTGAAGCTTTCTTT.

This clonotype has only a few counts. The chain links TRBV12-3 or TRBV12-4 to TRBJ2-3, with D perhaps being TRBD1 or TRBD2 (6 bases each). The CDR3 spans 17 residues. Trimming left V 5 bases short and J 1 base short, with 19 bases between. The CDR3 sequence is CASSLLGGGPGTDTQYF. CDR3 bases: TGTGCCAGCAGTCTACTAGGAGGGGGGCCTGGCACAGATACGCAGTATTTT.

Comments on this clonotype: One base away lies a much larger clone, so this may be a sequencing read error. The chain employs TRBV28 and TRBJ2-3; TRBD1 might be the D (5 bases). The length of the CDR3 is 13 residues. Germline assignment: CDR1 MDHEN and CDR2 SYDVKM. Deletions cut 8 bases from V and 4 bases from J, with 13 bases between. CDR3 protein: CASGPSGSDTQYF. DNA for the CDR3: TGTGCCAGCGGTCCCTCAGGGTCAGATACGCAGTATTTT.

As for this clonotype: One base away lies a much larger clone, so this may be a sequencing read error. The CDR3 DNA is TGTGCCAGCAGCGACAGGGCTGTTTCCTACGAGCAGCACTTC. Translated: CASSDRAVSYEQHF. The chain recombines TRBV28 with TRBJ2-7; 7 nucleotides agree with TRBD1. CDR1 is MDHEN and CDR2 is SYDVKM in the germline V gene. This CDR3 region has 14 residues.